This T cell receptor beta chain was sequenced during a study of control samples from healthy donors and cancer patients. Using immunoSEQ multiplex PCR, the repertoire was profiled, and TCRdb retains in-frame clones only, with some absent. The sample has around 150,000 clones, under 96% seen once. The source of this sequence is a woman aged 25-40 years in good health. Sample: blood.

The CDR3 region has the DNA TGTGCCAGCAGCAAGGACGGAACCTACAATGAGCAGTTCTTC. This codes for CASSKDGTYNEQFF. The chain has TRBV6-5 and TRBJ2-1; D gene uncertain. V was clipped by 6 bases and J by 2 bases, with 11 bases between them. CDR1 MNHEY and CDR2 SVGAGI come from the germline V gene. This CDR3 region has 14 residues.